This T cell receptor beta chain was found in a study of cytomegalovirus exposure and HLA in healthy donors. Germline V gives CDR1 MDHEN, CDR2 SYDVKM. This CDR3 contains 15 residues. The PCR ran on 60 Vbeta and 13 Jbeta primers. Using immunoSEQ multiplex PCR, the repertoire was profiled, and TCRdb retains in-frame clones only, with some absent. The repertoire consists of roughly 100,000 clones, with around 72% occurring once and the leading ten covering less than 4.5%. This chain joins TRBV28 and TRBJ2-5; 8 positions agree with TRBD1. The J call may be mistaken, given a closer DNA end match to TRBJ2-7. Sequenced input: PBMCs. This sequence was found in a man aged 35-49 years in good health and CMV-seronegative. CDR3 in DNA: TGTGCCAGCAGTTTTTTTGTCGGGACAGGCTACGAGCAGTACTTC. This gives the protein CASSFFVGTGYEQYF.